This entry lists 6 T cell receptor beta chains sequenced from one sample in a study of blood T cell repertoires in COVID-19. TCRdb's copy holds only in-frame clones and misses some; the assay was immunoSEQ multiplex PCR. The repertoire holds 130,000 to 150,000 clones, with approximately 92% as singletons. Material: peripheral blood. Source of these receptors: a man aged 18 to 35 with COVID-19, enrolled during active disease.

This sequence joins TRBV2 and TRBJ2-7; D is possibly TRBD1 (5 bases). CDR3 length: 14 amino acids. V was shortened by 3 bases and J by 3 bases, with 12 bases between the two germline ends. CDR1 and CDR2 from the germline V gene are SNHLY and FYNNEI. The DNA of the CDR3 is TGTGCCAGCAGTGAGTGGGGCCTAGGCTACGAGCAGTACTTC. Protein product: CASSEWGLGYEQYF.

This chain uses TRBV19 with TRBJ1-6, with D tentatively TRBD1 (5 bases). Germline CDR1 and CDR2: LNHDA and SQIVND (reference sequence). This CDR3 is built from 16 residues. Trimming took off 5 bases at V and 8 bases at J, with 19 bases between the two ends. Here the CDR3 reads CASSARQLLGYSPLHF. The CDR3 bases are TGTGCCAGTAGTGCTCGACAGCTCCTGGGTTATTCACCCCTCCACTTT.

This sequence joins TRBV28 and TRBJ2-7; 7 bases match TRBD1. Looked up from germline, CDR1 is MDHEN and CDR2 is SYDVKM. The CDR3 is 15 residues long. Trimming at V came to 6 bases and at J to 0 bases, leaving 8 bases not matched to a gene. DNA of the CDR3: TGTGCCAGCAGCAGGGGGATCCCCCTCTCCTACGAGCAGTACTTC. This sequence encodes CASSRGIPLSYEQYF.

The chain recombines TRBV6-2 or TRBV6-3 with TRBJ2-5, with 7 bases identical to TRBD2. There are 13 residues in the CDR3. Unmatched junction bases numbered 1, after V lost 5 bases and J lost 1 base. From germline, CDR1 is MNHEY and CDR2 SVGEGT. CDR3 in amino acids: CASSRTSQETQYF. In nucleotides, the CDR3 is TGTGCCAGCAGTCGGACTAGCCAAGAGACCCAGTACTTC.

The V call is TRBV3-1 (or the pseudogene TRBV3-2), the J call TRBJ2-1; TRBD2 aligns across 11 bases. Germline CDR1 is LGHDT and CDR2 is YNNKEL (reference sequence). The CDR3 has 15 residues. With V trimmed by 3 bases and J by 4 bases, 2 bases remained unmatched. The DNA for the CDR3 is TGTGCCAGCAGCCAGATAGCGGGAGGGTACAATGAGCAGTTCTTC. It specifies CASSQIAGGYNEQFF.

The chain employs TRBV28 and TRBJ1-1; D uncertain. CDR1 is MDHEN, CDR2 SYDVKM, per germline. This CDR3 has 12 amino acids. The V gene lost 4 bases and the J gene lost 5 bases, with 8 bases spanning the gap. The CDR3 DNA reads TGTGCCAGCAGTTCCGGAGGGACTGAAGCTTTCTTT. Its translation is CASSSGGTEAFF.